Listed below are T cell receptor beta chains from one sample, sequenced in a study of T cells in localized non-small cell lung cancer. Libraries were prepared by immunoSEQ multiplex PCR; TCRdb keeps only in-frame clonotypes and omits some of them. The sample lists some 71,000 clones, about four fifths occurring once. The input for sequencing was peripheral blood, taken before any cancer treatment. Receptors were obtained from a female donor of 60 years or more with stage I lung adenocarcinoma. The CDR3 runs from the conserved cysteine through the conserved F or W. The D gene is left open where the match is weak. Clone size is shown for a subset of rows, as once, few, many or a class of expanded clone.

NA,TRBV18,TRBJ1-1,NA,CASSNTVNTEAFF,TGTGCCAGCTCAAACACCGTAAACACTGAAGCTTTCTTT
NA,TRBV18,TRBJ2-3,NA,CASSNTDTQYF,TGTGCCAGCTCAAACACAGATACGCAGTATTTT
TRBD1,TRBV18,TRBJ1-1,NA,CASSPNTGTALEAFF,TGTGCCAGCTCACCAAATACCGGGACAGCCTTAGAAGCTTTCTTT
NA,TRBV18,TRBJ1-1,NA,CASSPNREDTEAFF,TGTGCCAGCTCACCTAACAGGGAGGACACTGAAGCTTTCTTT
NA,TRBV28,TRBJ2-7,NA,CARWGRAPGYEQYF,TGTGCCAGGTGGGGGCGCGCCCCGGGGTACGAGCAGTACTTC
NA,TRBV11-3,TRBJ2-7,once,CASSLEASSFPYEQYF,TGTGCCAGCAGCTTAGAAGCCTCTAGCTTCCCCTACGAGCAGTACTTC
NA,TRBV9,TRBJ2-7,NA,CASSVGWGILYEQYF,TGTGCCAGCAGCGTAGGATGGGGGATTCTTTACGAGCAGTACTTC
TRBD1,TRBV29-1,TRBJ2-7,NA,CSVSRGQPYEQYF,TGCAGCGTTTCCAGGGGACAGCCCTACGAGCAGTACTTC
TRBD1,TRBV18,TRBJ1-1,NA,CASSPRQGAENTEAFF,TGTGCCAGCTCACCTAGACAGGGGGCGGAGAACACTGAAGCTTTCTTT
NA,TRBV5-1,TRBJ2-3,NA,CASSLVPSTDTQYF,TGCGCCAGCAGCTTGGTTCCTAGCACAGATACGCAGTATTTT
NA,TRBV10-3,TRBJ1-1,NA,CAIARDGNTEAFF,TGTGCCATTGCGAGGGACGGGAACACTGAAGCTTTCTTT
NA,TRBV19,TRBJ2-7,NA,CASTFAGAGSYEQYF,TGTGCCAGTACTTTCGCCGGAGCAGGGTCCTACGAGCAGTACTTC
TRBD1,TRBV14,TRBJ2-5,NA,CASSQRQGETQYF,TGTGCCAGCAGCCAACGACAGGGAGAGACCCAGTACTTC
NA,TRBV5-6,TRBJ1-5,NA,CASSFGINQPQHF,TGTGCCAGCAGCTTCGGTATCAATCAGCCCCAGCATTTT
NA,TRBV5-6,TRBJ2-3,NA,CASSRTDTQYF,TGTGCCAGCAGTCGCACAGATACGCAGTATTTT
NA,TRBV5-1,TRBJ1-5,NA,CASSLNGGNQPQHF,TGCGCCAGCAGCTTAAACGGGGGCAATCAGCCCCAGCATTTT
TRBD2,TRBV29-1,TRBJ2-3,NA,CSVASGVDTQYF,TGCAGCGTTGCTAGCGGAGTAGATACGCAGTATTTT
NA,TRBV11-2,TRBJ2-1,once,CASSFRTGTLIFF,TGTGCCAGCAGTTTTCGCACCGGGACTTTAATTTTCTTC
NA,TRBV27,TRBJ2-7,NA,CASSLRGGGGEQYF,TGTGCCAGCAGTTTAAGGGGCGGCGGAGGAGAGCAGTACTTC
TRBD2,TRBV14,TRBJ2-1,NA,CASSQDRLAGDLNNEQFF,TGTGCCAGCAGCCAAGATCGCCTAGCGGGAGACTTAAACAATGAGCAGTTCTTC
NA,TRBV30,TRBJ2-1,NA,CAWSPKGTGDNEQFF,TGTGCCTGGAGCCCCAAAGGGACTGGAGACAATGAGCAGTTCTTC
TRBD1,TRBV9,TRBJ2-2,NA,CASSVEQGRIAGELFF,TGTGCCAGCAGCGTGGAACAGGGGCGGATCGCCGGGGAGCTGTTTTTT
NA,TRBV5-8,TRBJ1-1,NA,CASGSRAAMNTEAFF,TGTGCCAGCGGATCTCGGGCAGCCATGAACACTGAAGCTTTCTTT
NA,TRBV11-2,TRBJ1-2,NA,CASSHTNYGYTF,TGTGCCAGCAGCCATACTAACTATGGCTACACCTTC
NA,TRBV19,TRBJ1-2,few,CASSIEADTSGYTF,TGTGCCAGTAGTATAGAGGCAGATACTTCCGGCTACACCTTC
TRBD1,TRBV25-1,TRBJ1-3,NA,CASSNRQGASGNTIYF,TGTGCCAGCAGTAACAGGCAGGGGGCTTCAGGAAACACCATATATTTT
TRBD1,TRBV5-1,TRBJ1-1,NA,CATGQGTLGTEAFF,TGCGCCACGGGACAGGGGACGCTGGGCACTGAAGCTTTCTTT
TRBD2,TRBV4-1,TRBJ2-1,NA,CASSQGLAGVRSYNEQFF,TGCGCCAGCAGCCAAGGACTAGCGGGAGTCAGATCCTACAATGAGCAGTTCTTC
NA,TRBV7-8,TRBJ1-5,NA,CASRRQLNQPQHF,TGTGCCAGCAGGCGACAGCTCAATCAGCCCCAGCATTTT
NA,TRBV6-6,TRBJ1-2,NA,CASHPGGYGYTF,TGTGCCAGCCACCCGGGGGGCTATGGCTACACCTTC
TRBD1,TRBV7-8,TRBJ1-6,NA,CASSVGPRGQGNSPLHF,TGTGCCAGCAGCGTCGGGCCTCGTGGACAGGGCAATTCACCCCTCCACTTT
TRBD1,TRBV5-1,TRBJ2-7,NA,CASSTGQSYEQYF,TGCGCCAGCAGCACGGGACAGAGTTACGAGCAGTACTTC
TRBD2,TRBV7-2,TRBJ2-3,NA,CASSLHSLAGGDTQYF,TGTGCCAGCAGCTTACATAGTCTAGCGGGAGGAGATACGCAGTATTTT
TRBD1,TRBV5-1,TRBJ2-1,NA,CASTKDRDDEQFF,TGCGCCAGCACTAAAGACAGGGACGATGAGCAGTTCTTC
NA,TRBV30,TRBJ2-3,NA,CAWGPEDTQYF,TGTGCCTGGGGCCCGGAAGATACGCAGTATTTT
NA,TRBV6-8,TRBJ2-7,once,CASSYDIKWGTYEQYF,TGTGCCAGCAGTTACGACATTAAGTGGGGGACCTACGAGCAGTACTTC
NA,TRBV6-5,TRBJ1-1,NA,CASSGGVYTEAFF,TGTGCCAGCAGCGGCGGGGTTTACACTGAAGCTTTCTTT
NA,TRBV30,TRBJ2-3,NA,CAWTGQSSTDTQYF,TGTGCCTGGACAGGACAGTCTAGCACAGATACGCAGTATTTT
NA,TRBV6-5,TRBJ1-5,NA,CASRVDSSNQPQHF,TGTGCCAGCAGAGTGGACAGTAGCAATCAGCCCCAGCATTTT
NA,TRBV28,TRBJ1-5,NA,CASSSLGPTGGDQPQHF,TGTGCCAGCAGTTCACTTGGCCCCACCGGGGGAGATCAGCCCCAGCATTTT
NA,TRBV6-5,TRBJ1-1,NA,CASSGPRVGNTEAFF,TGTGCCAGCAGTGGTCCCAGGGTGGGGAACACTGAAGCTTTCTTT
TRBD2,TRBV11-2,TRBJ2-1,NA,CASSQTSDSKEQFF,TGTGCCAGCAGCCAAACTAGCGACTCGAAGGAGCAGTTCTTC
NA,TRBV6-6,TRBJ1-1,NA,CASSSSQGMNTEAFF,TGTGCCAGCAGTTCCTCTCAGGGGATGAACACTGAAGCTTTCTTT